Sequencing of this TCR beta chain was carried out in a study of spatial heterogeneity in lung cancer. Overall study context: Samples were donated by 72 untreated early-stage non-small cell lung cancer patients. Sequence detection consistently recorded a greater number of beta-chain than alpha-chain sequences.

Time point reported: blood at routine non-recurrence follow-up after resection. Unsorted tumor, nontumor lung tissue or cryopreserved PBMC supplied the whole RNA. Each TCR cDNA molecule carried a unique molecular identifier. One entry per CDR3 protein results from TCRdb running MiXCR on the 5' RACE reads. The sample lists 45,000 to 65,000 distinct CDR3 sequences, around 7% occurring once. A word on this clonotype: No antigen is known for it.

Study-wide results and limits: Blood contained ubiquitous expanded tumor TCRs more at resection than at follow-up.

CDR3 size: 13 residues. Trimming took 2 bases from V and 5 from J, leaving 7 bases between them. CDR1 is KGHSH and CDR2 is LQKENI in the germline V gene. The clonotype originates from a female donor with early-stage non-small cell lung cancer. V is TRBV18 and J is TRBJ1-5, with a tentative D call TRBD1 (5 bases). The input for sequencing was PBMCs, taken at follow-up. CDR3 sequence reads: CASSPWGDQPQHF. The CDR3 DNA reads TGTGCCAGCTCACCATGGGGGGATCAGCCCCAGCATTTT.